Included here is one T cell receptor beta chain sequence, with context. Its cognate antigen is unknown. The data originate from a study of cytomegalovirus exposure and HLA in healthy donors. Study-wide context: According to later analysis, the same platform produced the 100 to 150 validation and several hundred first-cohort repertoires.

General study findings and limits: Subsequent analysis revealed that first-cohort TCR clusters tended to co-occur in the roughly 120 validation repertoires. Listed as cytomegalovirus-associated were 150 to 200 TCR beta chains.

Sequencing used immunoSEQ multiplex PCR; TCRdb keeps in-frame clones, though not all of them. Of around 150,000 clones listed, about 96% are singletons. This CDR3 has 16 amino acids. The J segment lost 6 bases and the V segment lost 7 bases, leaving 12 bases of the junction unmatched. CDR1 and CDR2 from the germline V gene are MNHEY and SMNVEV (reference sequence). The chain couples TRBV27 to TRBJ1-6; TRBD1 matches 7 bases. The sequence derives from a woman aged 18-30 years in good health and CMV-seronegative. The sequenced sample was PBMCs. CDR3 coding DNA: TGTGCCAGCACAGCCCGCAGGGGGGAACTTAATTCACCCCTCCACTTT. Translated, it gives CASTARRGELNSPLHF.